The rows below give T cell receptor beta chains drawn from one sample of a study of blood T cell repertoires in COVID-19. Sequencing used immunoSEQ multiplex PCR; TCRdb keeps in-frame clones, though not all of them. The sample lists 300,000 to 450,000 clones; around 90% were seen once. Sequenced input: peripheral blood. Receptors were obtained from a human donor in a cohort sampled during active COVID-19. The CDR3 runs from the conserved cysteine through the conserved F or W. Each record gives: clone size, J gene, V gene, D gene, CDR3 protein, CDR3 DNA. The D gene is left open where the match is weak. Clone size is given for some rows only: seen once, a few or many times, or a class if the clone is expanded.

>-|TRBJ2-5|TRBV20-1|-
CSASPVETQYF
TGCAGTGCATCCCCGGTGGAGACCCAGTACTTC
>-|TRBJ2-5|TRBV28|TRBD2
CASTPGGGIETQYF
TGTGCCAGCACCCCCGGGGGGGGGATTGAGACCCAGTACTTC
>-|TRBJ1-5|TRBV2|TRBD1
CASKEGAGNQPQHF
TGTGCCAGCAAGGAGGGGGCCGGCAATCAGCCCCAGCATTTT
>once|TRBJ2-2|TRBV7-9|-
CASRWDSNTGELFF
TGTGCCAGCAGATGGGACTCCAACACCGGGGAGCTGTTTTTT
>-|TRBJ2-5|TRBV11-2|TRBD2
CASSSGLAGVQETQYF
TGTGCCAGCAGCTCCGGACTAGCGGGGGTCCAAGAGACCCAGTACTTC
>-|TRBJ2-1|TRBV7-2|TRBD1
CASSDRTGGNEQFF
TGTGCCAGCAGCGACCGGACAGGGGGGAATGAGCAGTTCTTC
>-|TRBJ1-1|TRBV7-8|-
CASSPGLANTEAFF
TGTGCCAGCAGCCCAGGACTGGCGAACACTGAAGCTTTCTTT
>-|TRBJ2-5|TRBV5-4|TRBD2
CASSQTSGGLGETQYF
TGTGCCAGCAGCCAGACTAGCGGGGGGCTTGGGGAGACCCAGTACTTC
>-|TRBJ1-5|TRBV5-4|-
CATKGEGSNQPQHF
TGTGCCACCAAAGGGGAAGGGAGCAATCAGCCCCAGCATTTT
>once|TRBJ1-2|TRBV28|TRBD1
CASSSGGTGQVYGYTF
TGTGCCAGCAGTTCAGGGGGCACGGGACAGGTCTATGGCTACACCTTC
>-|TRBJ2-1|TRBV7-2|TRBD2
CASSLASGSRNEQFF
TGTGCCAGCAGCTTAGCTAGCGGGAGTCGGAATGAGCAGTTCTTC
>-|TRBJ2-7|TRBV3-1/TRBV3-2|TRBD2
CASSPTSGPLYEQYF
TGTGCCAGCAGCCCGACTAGCGGGCCCCTCTACGAGCAGTACTTC
>-|TRBJ1-1|TRBV19|TRBD1
CASIKAGTGRNTEAFF
TGTGCCAGTATTAAGGCGGGGACAGGGAGGAACACTGAAGCTTTCTTT
>-|TRBJ1-2|TRBV4-1|-
CASSLPGPNYYGYTF
TGCGCCAGCAGCCTTCCGGGTCCAAATTACTATGGCTACACCTTC
>-|TRBJ1-3|TRBV2|-
CASSRRGPGNTIYF
TGTGCCAGCAGCCGGCGGGGTCCGGGAAACACCATATATTTT
>-|TRBJ2-5|TRBV15|-
CATSRGLAETQYF
TGTGCCACCAGCAGAGGACTTGCGGAGACCCAGTACTTC
>-|TRBJ2-1|TRBV7-2|-
CASSLRLATNEQFF
TGTGCCAGCAGCTTAAGGCTAGCGACGAATGAGCAGTTCTTC
>-|TRBJ2-7|TRBV5-1|TRBD1
CASSLQPTGGDEQYF
TGCGCCAGCAGCCTGCAACCTACAGGGGGCGACGAGCAGTACTTC
>once|TRBJ1-6|TRBV5-6|TRBD1
CASSSGQVVNSPLHF
TGTGCCAGCAGCTCAGGACAGGTCGTCAATTCACCCCTCCACTTT
>few|TRBJ2-2|TRBV7-2|-
CASSPLFGGELFF
TGTGCCAGCAGCCCCCTCTTCGGTGGGGAGCTGTTTTTT
>-|TRBJ1-1|TRBV29-1|TRBD1
CSARTGTGNTEAFF
TGCAGCGCCCGAACCGGGACAGGGAACACTGAAGCTTTCTTT
>-|TRBJ2-7|TRBV4-2|TRBD1
CASSQRTGQGGHEQYF
TGTGCCAGCAGCCAAAGAACCGGACAGGGTGGTCACGAGCAGTACTTC
>-|TRBJ2-7|TRBV19|TRBD2
CASSIYGTSGSNAYEQYF
TGTGCCAGTAGTATTTATGGGACTAGCGGGAGCAATGCCTACGAGCAGTACTTC
>-|TRBJ2-6|TRBV2|-
CASRLQFSGANVLTF
TGTGCCAGCAGATTACAGTTCTCTGGGGCCAACGTCCTGACTTTC
>-|TRBJ2-3|TRBV30|-
CAWSVSLSARTDTQYF
TGTGCCTGGAGTGTTTCTTTAAGCGCCCGCACAGATACGCAGTATTTT
>-|TRBJ2-5|TRBV7-6|-
CASSLETGFGETQYF
TGTGCCAGCAGCTTAGAGACAGGTTTCGGGGAGACCCAGTACTTC
>-|TRBJ2-7|TRBV27|TRBD1
CASSLYVAGTGNNEQYF
TGTGCCAGCAGTTTATACGTAGCCGGGACAGGGAACAACGAGCAGTACTTC
>-|TRBJ2-1|TRBV15|TRBD2
CATSREVGGLVSAEQFF
TGTGCCACCAGCAGAGAGGTTGGGGGACTAGTGTCGGCTGAGCAGTTCTTC
>once|TRBJ2-1|TRBV5-5|-
CASSLGGDQTDSYNEQFF
TGTGCCAGCAGCTTAGGAGGGGATCAAACAGACTCCTACAATGAGCAGTTCTTC
>many|TRBJ1-1|TRBV3-1/TRBV3-2|-
CASSQPDKNTEAFF
TGTGCCAGCAGCCAACCGGACAAGAACACTGAAGCTTTCTTT
>-|TRBJ2-2|TRBV9|TRBD1
CASSVFSGQGYLNTGELFF
TGTGCCAGCAGCGTATTCTCCGGACAGGGCTATTTGAACACCGGGGAGCTGTTTTTT
>-|TRBJ1-5|TRBV6-4|TRBD1
CASSDSRQGGNQPQHF
TGTGCCAGCAGTGACTCGAGACAGGGTGGCAATCAGCCCCAGCATTTT
>-|TRBJ1-5|TRBV5-6|TRBD1
CASSLDRGGNQPQHF
TGTGCCAGCAGCTTGGACAGGGGGGGCAATCAGCCCCAGCATTTT
>-|TRBJ2-1|TRBV4-2|TRBD2
CASSQDRTSRAHNEQFF
TGTGCCAGCAGCCAAGATCGGACTAGTCGAGCGCACAATGAGCAGTTCTTC
>-|TRBJ2-1|TRBV4-2|TRBD2
CASSQNPRRRELTPYPQFF
TGTGCCAGCAGCCAAAATCCTAGGAGGCGGGAGTTAACCCCCTACCCCCAGTTCTTC
>-|TRBJ1-1|TRBV7-8|-
CASSLYLMNTEAFF
TGTGCCAGCAGCTTGTATCTTATGAACACTGAAGCTTTCTTT
>-|TRBJ2-6|TRBV5-1|-
CASSPLLSSGANVLTF
TGCGCCAGCAGCCCCCTACTTAGCTCTGGGGCCAACGTCCTGACTTTC
>-|TRBJ1-4|TRBV15|-
CATSRSNEKLFF
TGTGCCACCAGCAGGAGTAATGAAAAACTGTTTTTT
>-|TRBJ1-6|TRBV3-1/TRBV3-2|TRBD1
CASSSDRVGSPLHF
TGTGCCAGCAGTTCCGACAGGGTAGGTTCACCCCTCCACTTT
>-|TRBJ2-7|TRBV27|-
CASSTGGGWDQYF
TGTGCCAGCAGTACAGGGGGAGGGTGGGACCAGTACTTC